This passage covers 2 T cell receptor beta chains from one sample sequenced in a study of T-cell reconstitution after alpha-beta-depleted transplantation in children. Preparation of the TCRbeta library involved a method that used unique molecular identifiers. Via MiXCR, TCRdb re-called the PCR reads, giving one row per CDR3 protein. This sample carries about 980,000 distinct CDR3 sequences, about 29% of them seen once, and the ten largest clones take 28%. The source material was PBMCs, mostly from graft donor cells, sampled 360 days after TCRalphabeta/CD19-depleted stem cell transplant. The source is a boy in the first two years of life who had a stem cell transplant for SCID, so the T cells may come from the graft donor.

The V and J genes are TRBV2 and TRBJ2-7; 7 positions agree with TRBD1. Unmatched junction bases numbered 7, after V lost 3 bases and J lost 2 bases. Looked up from germline, CDR1 is SNHLY and CDR2 is FYNNEI. The CDR3 is 15 amino acids. CDR3 amino acids: CASSEAAGGTYEQYF. In DNA, the CDR3 is TGTGCCAGCAGTGAGGCGGCAGGGGGTACCTACGAGCAGTACTTC.

This clonotype was detected a few times. J is TRBJ2-2 and V is TRBV10-3; 7 bases are shared with TRBD1. This CDR3 comprises 15 residues. Trimming removed 10 bases from V and 0 bases from J; junction bases left unmatched: 8. Per the germline V gene, CDR1 is ENHRY and CDR2 is SYGVKD. The CDR3 loop reads CATQMTGTNTGELFF. The CDR3 bases are TGTGCCACCCAGATGACAGGGACGAACACCGGGGAGCTGTTTTTT.